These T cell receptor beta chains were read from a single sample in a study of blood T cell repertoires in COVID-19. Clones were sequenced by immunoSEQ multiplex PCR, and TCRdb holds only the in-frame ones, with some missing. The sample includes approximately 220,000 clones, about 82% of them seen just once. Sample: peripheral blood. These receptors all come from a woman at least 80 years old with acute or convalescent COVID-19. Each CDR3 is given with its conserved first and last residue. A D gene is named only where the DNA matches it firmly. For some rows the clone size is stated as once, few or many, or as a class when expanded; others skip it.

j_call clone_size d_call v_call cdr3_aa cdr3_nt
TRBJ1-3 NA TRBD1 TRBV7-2 CASSLGVGTGSIETIYF TGTGCCAGCAGCTTAGGGGTGGGGACAGGCTCTATAGAGACCATATATTTT
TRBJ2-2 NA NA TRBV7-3 CASEAANTGELFF TGTGCCAGCGAGGCAGCGAACACCGGGGAGCTGTTTTTT
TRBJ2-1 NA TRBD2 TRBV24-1 CATSDLSGSFINNEQFF TGTGCCACCAGTGATTTGAGCGGGAGCTTCATCAACAATGAGCAGTTCTTC
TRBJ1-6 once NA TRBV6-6 CASSYGSTGSPLHF TGTGCCAGCAGTTATGGGTCTACGGGGTCACCCCTCCACTTT
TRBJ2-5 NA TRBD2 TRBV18 CASSPSSGRPQETQYF TGTGCCAGCTCACCATCGAGCGGGAGGCCCCAAGAGACCCAGTACTTC
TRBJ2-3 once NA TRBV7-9 CASSLARLIGDTQYF TGTGCCAGCAGCTTAGCGCGCCTGATCGGAGATACGCAGTATTTT
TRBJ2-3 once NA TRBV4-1 CASSQGRSTDTQYF TGCGCCAGCAGCCAAGGTCGTAGCACAGATACGCAGTATTTT
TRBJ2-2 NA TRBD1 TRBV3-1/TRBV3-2 CASSPHRGQDTGELFF TGTGCCAGCAGCCCCCACAGGGGGCAGGACACCGGGGAGCTGTTTTTT
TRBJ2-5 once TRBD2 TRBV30 CAWSAQRGAGETQYF TGTGCCTGGAGTGCTCAGCGGGGTGCCGGGGAGACCCAGTACTTC
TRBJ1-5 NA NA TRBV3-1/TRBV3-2 CASSQDYIQPQHF TGTGCCAGCAGCCAAGACTATATTCAGCCCCAGCATTTT
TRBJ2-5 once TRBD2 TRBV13 CASSRTSGSMGGQETQYF TGTGCCAGCAGCCGGACTAGCGGGAGTATGGGGGGGCAAGAGACCCAGTACTTC
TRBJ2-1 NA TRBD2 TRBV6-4 CASSASSGPNNEQFF TGTGCCAGCAGTGCCTCTAGCGGGCCTAACAATGAGCAGTTCTTC
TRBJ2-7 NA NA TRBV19 CASSIEGTLTYEQYF TGTGCCAGTAGTATAGAGGGGACTCTCACCTACGAGCAGTACTTC
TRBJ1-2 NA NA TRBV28 CASTFSRGANYGYTF TGTGCCAGCACCTTCTCGCGGGGTGCTAACTATGGCTACACCTTC
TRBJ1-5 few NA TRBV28 CASSLYSSNQPQHF TGTGCCAGCAGTTTATATTCAAGCAATCAGCCCCAGCATTTT
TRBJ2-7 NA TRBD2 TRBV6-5 CASSYSWTSGTYEQYF TGTGCCAGCAGTTACTCCTGGACTAGCGGTACCTACGAGCAGTACTTC
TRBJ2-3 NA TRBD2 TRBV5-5 CASSLWTSGGTDTQYF TGTGCCAGCAGCTTGTGGACTAGCGGGGGCACAGATACGCAGTATTTT
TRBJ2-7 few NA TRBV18 CASSPLLGPQAEQYF TGTGCCAGCTCCCCTTTACTCGGTCCTCAGGCCGAGCAGTACTTC
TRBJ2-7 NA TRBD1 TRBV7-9 CASGPRDRLYEQYF TGTGCCAGCGGACCCCGGGACAGACTATACGAGCAGTACTTC
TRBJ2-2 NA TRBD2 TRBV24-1 CATSGGRDTGELFF TGTGCCACCAGCGGCGGGAGGGACACCGGGGAGCTGTTTTTT
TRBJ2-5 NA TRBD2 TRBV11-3 CASSSGGYFQETQYF TGTGCCAGCAGCTCCGGGGGGTATTTTCAAGAGACCCAGTACTTC
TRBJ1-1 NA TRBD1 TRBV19 CASSPLPGQGRTEAFF TGTGCCAGTAGTCCCCTCCCGGGACAGGGAAGAACTGAAGCTTTCTTT
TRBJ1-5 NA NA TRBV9 CASSVSGGGQPQHF TGTGCCAGCAGCGTTTCCGGCGGGGGCCAGCCCCAGCATTTT
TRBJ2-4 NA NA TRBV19 CASTGIEKNIQYF TGTGCCAGTACGGGAATAGAGAAAAACATTCAGTACTTC
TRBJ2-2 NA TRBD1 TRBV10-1 CASQNLDRRNTGELFF TGCGCCAGCCAAAATTTGGACAGGAGGAACACCGGGGAGCTGTTTTTT
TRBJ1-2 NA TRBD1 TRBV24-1 CATSGETGEYGYTF TGTGCCACCAGTGGCGAAACAGGGGAGTATGGCTACACCTTC
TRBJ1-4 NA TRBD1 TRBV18 CASSPSDREREKLFF TGTGCCAGCTCACCTTCGGACAGGGAGCGAGAAAAACTGTTTTTT
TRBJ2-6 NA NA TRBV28 CASSSGAGANVLTF TGTGCCAGCAGTTCAGGGGCCGGGGCCAACGTCCTGACTTTC
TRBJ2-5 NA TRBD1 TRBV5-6 CASSRTGRETQYF TGTGCCAGCAGCCGGACAGGGCGAGAGACCCAGTACTTC
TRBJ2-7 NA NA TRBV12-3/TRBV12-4 CASSPANEQYF TGTGCCAGCAGTCCCGCGAACGAGCAGTACTTC
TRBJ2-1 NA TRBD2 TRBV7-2 CASSISTSGVSNEQFF TGTGCCAGCAGCATTTCGACTAGCGGGGTTTCCAATGAGCAGTTCTTC
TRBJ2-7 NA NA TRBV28 CASHLTGNYEQYF TGTGCCAGTCATTTGACGGGTAACTACGAGCAGTACTTC
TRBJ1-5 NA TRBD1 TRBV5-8 CASSRDSLTHQPQHF TGTGCCAGCAGCCGGGACAGCCTAACTCATCAGCCCCAGCATTTT
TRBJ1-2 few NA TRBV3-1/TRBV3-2 CASSQETRDYGYTF TGTGCCAGCAGCCAAGAAACCCGGGACTATGGCTACACCTTC
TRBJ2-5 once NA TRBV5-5 CASSLGVGGEQETQYF TGTGCCAGCAGCTTGGGAGTTGGAGGGGAGCAAGAGACCCAGTACTTC
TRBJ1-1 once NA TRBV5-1 CASSLAGGAGSTEAFF TGCGCCAGCAGCTTGGCCGGAGGGGCTGGAAGCACTGAAGCTTTCTTT
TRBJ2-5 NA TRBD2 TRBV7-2 CASSLQGLDKETQYF TGTGCCAGCAGCTTACAGGGACTAGATAAAGAGACCCAGTACTTC
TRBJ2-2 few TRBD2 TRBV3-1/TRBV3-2 CASSQGMAGGNTGELFF TGTGCCAGCAGCCAAGGGATGGCGGGAGGGAACACCGGGGAGCTGTTTTTT
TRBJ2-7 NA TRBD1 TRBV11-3 CASSLRTGPYEQYF TGTGCCAGCAGCCTCCGGACAGGTCCTTACGAGCAGTACTTC
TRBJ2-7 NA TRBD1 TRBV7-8 CASSPGTGGSYEQYF TGTGCCAGCAGCCCCGGGACAGGGGGCAGTTACGAGCAGTACTTC
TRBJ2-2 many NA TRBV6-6 CASSPLGLLNTGELFF TGTGCCAGCAGTCCTCTGGGCCTATTGAACACCGGGGAGCTGTTTTTT
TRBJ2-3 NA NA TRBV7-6 CASSFFSSRMDTQYF TGTGCCAGCAGCTTTTTCAGTTCGAGGATGGATACGCAGTATTTT
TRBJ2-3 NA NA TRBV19 CASADRRTDTQYF TGTGCCAGTGCCGACAGGCGGACAGATACGCAGTATTTT
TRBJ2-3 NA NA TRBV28 CASSETGSFTDTQYF TGTGCCAGCAGTGAGACTGGCTCGTTCACAGATACGCAGTATTTT
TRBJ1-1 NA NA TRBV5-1 CASSVRVGSDTEAFF TGCGCCAGCAGCGTCAGGGTCGGCTCGGACACTGAAGCTTTCTTT
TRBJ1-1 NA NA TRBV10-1 CASSDSEPTEAFF TGCGCCAGCAGTGATTCTGAGCCCACTGAAGCTTTCTTT
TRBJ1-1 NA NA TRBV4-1 CASSPRTVNTEAFF TGCGCCAGCAGCCCACGGACAGTGAACACTGAAGCTTTCTTT